The 27 T cell receptor beta chains in this list originate from one sample, sequenced in a study of shared clonotypes between healthy human individuals. TCRdb's copy holds only in-frame clones and misses some; the assay was immunoSEQ multiplex PCR. Here the sample spans some 2,500,000 clones, around 93% being singletons. Sequencing was carried out using naive CD4+ T cells from PBMCs. Subset meaning: CD45RA+ positively selected. The receptors shown here come from a man between 18 and 29 years old in good health. Some clones in this sample may be carry-over from other donors' samples.

This chain uses TRBV28 with TRBJ2-3, with TRBD2 identical over 8 bases. Germline CDR1 MDHEN, CDR2 SYDVKM. The CDR3 covers 12 residues. With 8 bases clipped from V and 3 bases from J, the junction kept 1 base outside the gene matches. The DNA of the CDR3 is TGTGCCAGCGCTAGCGGGACAGATACGCAGTATTTT. Its protein product is CASASGTDTQYF.

About this clone itself: Other DNA sequences from this sample encode an identical CDR3 as well. The J gene is TRBJ2-7, the V gene TRBV28; D ambiguous. V lost 8 bases and J lost 4, with 12 bases in between. This CDR3 has 12 residues. Germline V gene lookup returns CDR1 MDHEN and CDR2 SYDVKM. The CDR3 DNA reads TGTGCCAGCGGACCAGTGGGATACGAGCAGTACTTC. Protein: CASGPVGYEQYF.

The chain has TRBV6-1 and TRBJ1-5, with 8 bases that match TRBD1. After removal of 8 bases from V and 4 bases from J, the junction contained 7 bases not matched to a gene. This CDR3 is built from 14 residues. The germline gives CDR1 MNHNS, CDR2 SASEGT. The CDR3 is CASRPGQANQPQHF. The CDR3 region has the DNA TGTGCCAGCCGGCCGGGACAGGCTAATCAGCCCCAGCATTTT.

The chain carries TRBV2 and TRBJ2-3; 9 bases map to TRBD2. Unmatched junction bases numbered 4, after V lost 7 bases and J lost 5 bases. The CDR3 has 13 residues. Germline V gene lookup returns CDR1 SNHLY and CDR2 FYNNEI. In DNA, the CDR3 is TGTGCCAGCACTAGCGGGACGGGAGATACGCAGTATTTT. Encoded protein: CASTSGTGDTQYF.

This clone was detected only once. The J gene is TRBJ2-1, the V gene TRBV7-2, with TRBD2 matching 10 bases. The trim removed 1 base at V and 0 bases at J, leaving 3 bases unmatched. This CDR3 has 17 amino acids. The germline gives CDR1 SGHTA, CDR2 FQGNSA. CDR3 coding DNA: TGTGCCAGCAGCTTAGTGGCTAGCGGGAGCTCCTACAATGAGCAGTTCTTC. Residues: CASSLVASGSSYNEQFF.

The genes are TRBV5-1 and TRBJ2-7; 8 bases agree with TRBD2. Germline CDR1 and CDR2: SGHRS and YFSETQ. V dropped 4 bases and J dropped 6; count of bases not matched to a gene: 9. The CDR3 totals 14 residues. CDR3 in DNA: TGCGCCAGCAGCCCCGGGACTAGGGTGAGCGAGCAGTACTTC. Its translation is CASSPGTRVSEQYF.

The chain has TRBV30 and TRBJ2-7; D is unresolved. CDR3 size: 16 residues. Germline V gene lookup returns CDR1 GTSNPN and CDR2 SVGIG (reference sequence). V was shortened by 3 bases and J by 1 base, with 19 bases between the two germline ends. The CDR3 DNA reads as TGTGCCTGGAGCCCCCCAGGCCTCGCTATGTCCTACGAGCAGTACTTC. It yields the protein CAWSPPGLAMSYEQYF.

This sequence joins TRBV27 and TRBJ1-1, with D perhaps matching TRBD1 (5 bases). V lost 6 bases to trimming and J lost 1 base, with 24 bases between them. Germline CDR1 is MNHEY and CDR2 is SMNVEV (reference sequence). There are 18 residues in the CDR3. For the CDR3, the DNA is TGTGCCAGCAGGTGGGTAGGCCGGGACGGCCTACCGAACACTGAAGCTTTCTTT. This gives the protein CASRWVGRDGLPNTEAFF.

This chain connects TRBV28 to TRBJ1-1; D is unclear. The CDR3 is 15 residues long. V lost 3 bases to trimming and J lost 2 bases, with 13 bases between them. CDR1 and CDR2 from the germline V gene are MDHEN and SYDVKM. The CDR3: CASSFRPQINTEAFF. CDR3 bases: TGTGCCAGCAGTTTCCGGCCCCAAATAAACACTGAAGCTTTCTTT.

Points on this clone: Other DNA sequences from this sample encode an identical CDR3 as well. The genes are TRBV28 and TRBJ2-7; 7 bases line up with TRBD2. The ends lost 8 bases at V and 2 bases at J; junction bases unmatched: 3. The CDR3 runs to 12 residues. Germline values: CDR1 MDHEN, CDR2 SYDVKM. Written as DNA, the CDR3 is TGTGCCAGCTCGCGGGGGACCTACGAGCAGTACTTC. It codes for CASSRGTYEQYF. Full variable domain (outside the CDR3, taken from reference TRBV28 and TRBJ2-7): DVKVTQSSRYLVKRTGEKVFLECVQDMDHENMFWYRQDPGLGLRLIYFSYDVKMKEKGDIPEGYSVSREKKERFSLILESASTNQTSMYLCASSRGTYEQYFGPGTRLTVT.

The chain uses TRBV29-1 and TRBJ1-4; tentative D call: TRBD1 (5 bases). Germline V lookup: CDR1 SQVTM, CDR2 ANQGSEA. The CDR3 has 13 amino acids. V was trimmed by 4 bases and J by 7 bases, leaving 13 bases between them. CDR3 bases: TGCAGCGTTGTTAGTTCAGGGAGTGAAAAACTGTTTTTT. This encodes CSVVSSGSEKLFF.

Concerning this clone: Other DNA sequences in the sample encode the same CDR3. The V and J genes are TRBV30 and TRBJ1-5; D is possibly TRBD1 (5 bases). Germline CDR1 is GTSNPN and CDR2 is SVGIG (reference sequence). The V end was cut by 1 base, the J end by 2 bases, with 6 bases between. The CDR3 has 13 amino acids. In DNA, the CDR3 is TGTGCCTGGAGTGGGGACCGCAATCAGCCCCAGCATTTT. Residues: CAWSGDRNQPQHF.

Points on this clone: Other DNA sequences from this sample encode an identical CDR3 as well. The chain carries TRBV28 and TRBJ1-1; TRBD1 agrees at 7 bases. The CDR3 covers 13 residues. The germline V gene encodes CDR1 MDHEN and CDR2 SYDVKM. The J segment lost 4 bases and the V segment lost 3 bases, leaving 2 bases of the junction unmatched. The CDR3 DNA reads as TGTGCCAGCAGTTTGGCAGGGGGCACTGAAGCTTTCTTT. It specifies CASSLAGGTEAFF.

The V and J genes are TRBV11-2 and TRBJ2-4, with TRBD1 identical over 7 bases. CDR3 length: 14 residues. CDR1 is SGHAT, CDR2 FQNNGV, per germline. V trimming: 5 bases; J trimming: 5 bases; junction bases outside the gene matches: 6. CDR3 nucleotides: TGTGCCAGCAGCCAAAGACAGGGTGAAAACATTCAGTACTTC. Amino acid sequence: CASSQRQGENIQYF.

The V and J genes are TRBV6-1 and TRBJ2-7, with D possibly TRBD1 on 6 matching bases. V lost 8 bases, J lost 0 bases, and 14 bases lay in between. Germline V gene data show CDR1 as MNHNS and CDR2 as SASEGT. The CDR3 covers 14 residues. The CDR3 DNA reads as TGTGCCAGCGCTGACAGGAGCAACTCCTACGAGCAGTACTTC. Translation gives CASADRSNSYEQYF.

The chain employs TRBV28 and TRBJ2-2; 10 bases match TRBD1. The CDR3 is 16 amino acids. The germline V gene encodes CDR1 MDHEN and CDR2 SYDVKM. J was trimmed by 3 bases and V by 5 bases; bases with no gene match: 6. CDR3 DNA: TGTGCCAGCAGTCCCGCCGGGACAGGGGACACCGGGGAGCTGTTTTTT. It is translated as CASSPAGTGDTGELFF.

The J gene is TRBJ2-2, the V gene TRBV30; D not certain. The length of the CDR3 is 12 residues. V was cut by 4 bases and J by 4 bases, with 7 bases left in between. Germline CDR1 is GTSNPN and CDR2 is SVGIG (reference sequence). CDR3 coding DNA: TGTGCCTGGACACTTATCACCGGGGAGCTGTTTTTT. Protein sequence: CAWTLITGELFF.

This clone was detected once. This chain joins TRBV27 and TRBJ1-3, with D possibly being TRBD1 (5 bases). The germline V gene has CDR1 MNHEY and CDR2 SMNVEV (reference sequence). The length of the CDR3 is 16 residues. V lost 2 bases to trimming and J lost 0 bases, with 11 bases between them. The CDR3 DNA reads as TGTGCCAGCAGTTTAATTGGGGGTGACTCTGGAAACACCATATATTTT. Encoded protein: CASSLIGGDSGNTIYF.

This chain connects TRBV19 to TRBJ2-5; possible D gene TRBD1, 5 bases. Germline V gene data show CDR1 as LNHDA and CDR2 as SQIVND (reference sequence). The CDR3 extends over 14 amino acids. Trimming removed 3 bases from V and 5 bases from J, with 13 bases in between. The CDR3 nucleotides read TGTGCCAGTAGTATGGGGCAGGGCGGCGAGACCCAGTACTTC. It encodes CASSMGQGGETQYF.

The chain combines TRBV21-1 with TRBJ1-2; the D call TRBD1 from the table was never checked on the DNA. TRBV21-1 is a pseudogene locus. The CDR3 consists of 16 residues. The CDR3 DNA is TGTGCCAGCAGCAAGAAGCAGGGGGCCCGTAACTATGGCTACACCTTC. Translated: CASSKKQGARNYGYTF.

The J gene is TRBJ2-5, the V gene TRBV6-1, with a weak D call TRBD2 (5 bases). The CDR3 extends over 13 amino acids. Germline V gene sequence: CDR1 MNHNS, CDR2 SASEGT. V was clipped by 6 bases and J by 5 bases, with 13 bases between them. The CDR3 here is CASSQTTPETQYF. CDR3 sequence (DNA): TGTGCCAGCAGCCAGACTACCCCGGAGACCCAGTACTTC.

This chain connects TRBV10-3 to TRBJ1-5, with 11 bases matching TRBD1. After removal of 10 bases from V and 6 bases from J, the junction contained 8 bases not matched to a gene. Looked up from germline, CDR1 is ENHRY and CDR2 is SYGVKD. The length of the CDR3 is 14 residues. The chain's CDR3 is CATHAGTGGQPQHF. The CDR3 DNA is TGTGCCACCCACGCCGGGACAGGGGGTCAGCCCCAGCATTTT.

The J gene is TRBJ2-1, the V gene TRBV7-3; 7 bases map to TRBD2. The CDR3 is 17 residues long. V gave up 4 bases and J gave up 0 bases; unmatched junction bases: 9. CDR1 and CDR2 from the germline V gene are SGHTA and FQGTGA. CDR3 DNA sequence: TGTGCCAGCAGCTACGACGGGGAGGGACGCTCCTACAATGAGCAGTTCTTC. It is translated as CASSYDGEGRSYNEQFF.

The chain has TRBV7-8 and TRBJ2-1; no clear D. V was trimmed by 0 bases and J by 8 bases, leaving 2 bases between them. Per germline, CDR1 SGHVS and CDR2 FQNEAQ. This CDR3 spans 11 amino acids. The CDR3 reads CASSLADEQFF. The CDR3 DNA reads TGTGCCAGCAGCTTAGCGGATGAGCAGTTCTTC.

The CDR3 sequence is CASSLGSEFYGYTF. CDR3 coding DNA: TGTGCCAGCAGCTTGGGGTCGGAGTTCTATGGCTACACCTTC. The chain combines TRBV5-4 with TRBJ1-2; no clear D. In germline, CDR1 is SGHNT, CDR2 YYREEE (reference sequence). Deletions cut 0 bases from V and 4 bases from J, with 10 bases between. The CDR3 has 14 amino acids.

The rearrangement joins TRBV5-6 to TRBJ1-1; no definite D call. Trimming shortened V by 1 base and J by 0 bases, and 10 bases separated the two germline ends. The germline gives CDR1 SGHDT, CDR2 YYEEEE. The CDR3 is 15 residues long. CDR3 nucleotides: TGTGCCAGCAGCTTGTTACAGCTAATGAACACTGAAGCTTTCTTT. It codes for CASSLLQLMNTEAFF.

This clone showed up just once. This chain uses TRBV12-5 with TRBJ2-1; TRBD2 aligns across 13 bases. This CDR3 region has 16 residues. The V and J ends lost 5 bases and 9 bases, in that order; junction bases with no gene match: 10. Germline loops: CDR1 LGHNT, CDR2 FRNRAP. The chain's CDR3 is CASGPGGTSGIGEQFF. For the CDR3, the DNA is TGTGCTAGTGGTCCCGGGGGGACTAGCGGGATTGGTGAGCAGTTCTTC.